The 3 T cell receptor beta chains in this list originate from one sample, sequenced in a study of blood T cell repertoires in COVID-19. Sequencing used immunoSEQ multiplex PCR; TCRdb keeps in-frame clones, though not all of them. Among approximately 58,000 clones listed, 80% to 95% were seen once. Source material: peripheral blood. The receptors originated from an elderly woman with active COVID-19.

The count of this clone is one. The V gene is TRBV7-2, the J gene TRBJ2-5; the match to TRBD2 covers 12 bases. V trimming: 6 bases; J trimming: 3 bases; junction bases outside the gene matches: 5. Germline CDR1 and CDR2: SGHTA and FQGNSA. This CDR3 has 15 amino acids. In nucleotides, the CDR3 is TGTGCCAGCAGATCCCTAGCGGGAGGGAAAGAGACCCAGTACTTC. It is translated as CASRSLAGGKETQYF.

The gene calls are TRBV5-1 and TRBJ2-7; 8 positions match TRBD1. Germline values: CDR1 SGHRS, CDR2 YFSETQ. This CDR3 has 14 amino acids. Trimming at V came to 3 bases and at J to 2 bases, leaving 4 bases not matched to a gene. CDR3 DNA: TGCGCCAGCAGCTCGGGACAGGTGACCTACGAGCAGTACTTC. This gives the protein CASSSGQVTYEQYF.

The CDR3 nucleotides read TGCGCCAGCAGCTTGGGGGACAGGGGCCTACTGGGTGAAAAACTGTTTTTT. Its protein product is CASSLGDRGLLGEKLFF. The rearrangement joins TRBV5-1 to TRBJ1-4, with TRBD1 matching 10 bases. CDR3 size: 17 residues. CDR1 and CDR2 (germline): SGHRS, YFSETQ. Unmatched junction bases numbered 9, after V lost 0 bases and J lost 7 bases.